This T cell receptor (beta chain) is from a study of beta chain features in type 1 diabetes. For this clone: Antigen unknown. The junction and the germline gene differ at one end; a read error may be behind it.

CDR3 length: 13 amino acids. CDR1 and CDR2 (germline): SGHVS, FQNEAQ. Study-wide results and caveats: HLA effects on TCRB rearrangement stayed unresolved here. For Type 1 diabetes patients, all four CD4+ subsets carried TCRB CDR3s that were moderately but significantly shorter. The study found fewer insertions and more deletions at VDJ junctions in type 1 diabetes patients. An over-representation of cells with high TCR expression could result from cDNA sequencing.

Expressed TCRB transcripts were sequenced, since all the RNA that had been isolated was reverse transcribed. Measured with immunoSEQ multiplex PCR; TCRdb has only the in-frame clones, and not every one. Of about 160,000 clones in the sample, approximately 10% are singletons; the top ten hold around 0.64%. The specimen was central memory CD4+ T cells from blood. The rearrangement uses TRBV7-8 and TRBJ2-1, with 7 bases lining up with TRBD2. This sequence was found in a woman aged 25-40 years with type 1 diabetes. Written as DNA, the CDR3 is TGTGCCAGCAGCTTAGACCGCGGCGGGAGCAAGATCTTC. Translated, it gives CASSLDRGGSKIF. The full variable domain, in which reference TRBV7-8 and TRBJ2-1 provide the parts outside the CDR3, is GAGVSQSPRYKVAKRGQDVALRCDPISGHVSLFWYQQALGQGPEFLTYFQNEAQLDKSGLPSDRFFAERPEGSVSTLKIQRTQQEDSAVYLCASSLDRGGSKIFGPGTRLTVL.